One T cell receptor (beta chain) is described in this entry. Primers: 60 Vbeta forward and 13 Jbeta reverse. TCRdb's table, derived via immunoSEQ multiplex PCR, lists solely in-frame clones and lacks some. The sample contains approximately 97,000 clones, roughly 80% of which appear only once. This entry belongs to a study of cytomegalovirus exposure and HLA in healthy donors. The CDR3 spans 15 residues. V was trimmed by 5 bases and J by 5 bases, leaving 19 bases between them. From germline, CDR1 is MNHEY and CDR2 SMNVEV (reference sequence). The clonotype originates from a male donor in good health and CMV-seropositive. The chain employs TRBV27 and TRBJ2-7; weak D call: TRBD1 (6 bases). The sequenced material came from PBMCs. The CDR3 reads CASSRLQGTIHEQYF. The CDR3 bases are TGTGCCAGCAGTAGACTACAGGGTACGATCCACGAGCAGTACTTC.